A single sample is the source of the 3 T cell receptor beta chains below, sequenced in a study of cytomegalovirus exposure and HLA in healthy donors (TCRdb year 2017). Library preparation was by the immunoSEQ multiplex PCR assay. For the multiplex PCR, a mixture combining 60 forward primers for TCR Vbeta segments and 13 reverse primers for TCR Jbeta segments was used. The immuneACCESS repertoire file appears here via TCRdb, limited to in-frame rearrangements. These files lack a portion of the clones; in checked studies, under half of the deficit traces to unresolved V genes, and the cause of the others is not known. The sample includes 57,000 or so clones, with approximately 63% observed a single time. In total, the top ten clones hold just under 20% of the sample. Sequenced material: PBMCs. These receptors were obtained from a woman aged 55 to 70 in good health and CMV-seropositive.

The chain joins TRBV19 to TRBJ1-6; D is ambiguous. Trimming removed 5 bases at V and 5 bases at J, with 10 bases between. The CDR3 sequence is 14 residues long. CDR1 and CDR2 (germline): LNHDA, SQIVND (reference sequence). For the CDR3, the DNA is TGTGCCAGTAGTCGGACCGGGAATAATTCACCCCTCCACTTT. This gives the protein CASSRTGNNSPLHF.

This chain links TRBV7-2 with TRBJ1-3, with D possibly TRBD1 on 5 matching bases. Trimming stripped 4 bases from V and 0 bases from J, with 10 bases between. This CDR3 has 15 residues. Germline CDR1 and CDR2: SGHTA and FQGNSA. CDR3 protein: CASSSVGLSGNTIYF. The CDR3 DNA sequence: TGTGCCAGCAGCTCCGTGGGGCTCTCTGGAAACACCATATATTTT. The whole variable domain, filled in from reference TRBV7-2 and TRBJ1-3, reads GAGVSQSPSNKVTEKGKDVELRCDPISGHTALYWYRQSLGQGLEFLIYFQGNSAPDKSGLPSDRFSAERTGGSVSTLTIQRTQQEDSAVYLCASSSVGLSGNTIYFGEGSWLTVV.

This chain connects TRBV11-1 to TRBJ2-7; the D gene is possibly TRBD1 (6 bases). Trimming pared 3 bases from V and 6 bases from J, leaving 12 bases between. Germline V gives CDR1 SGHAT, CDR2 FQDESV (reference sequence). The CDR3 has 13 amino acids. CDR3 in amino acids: CASSFPGVSEQYF. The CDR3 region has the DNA TGTGCCAGCAGCTTCCCAGGGGTATCCGAGCAGTACTTC. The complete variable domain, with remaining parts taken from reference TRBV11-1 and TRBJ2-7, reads EAEVAQSPRYKITEKSQAVAFWCDPISGHATLYWYRQILGQGPELLVQFQDESVVDDSQLPKDRFSAERLKGVDSTLKIQPAELGDSAMYLCASSFPGVSEQYFGPGTRLTVT.